The clone carrying this T cell receptor beta chain was picked up many times. What it binds is not known. TCRdb re-analysed the reads in MiXCR, keeping a single row per CDR3 protein. The sample lists 650,000 to 900,000 distinct CDR3 sequences; almost 30% were seen once. The CDR3 contains 14 residues. V shed 4 bases and J 4 bases; nucleotides not matched to a gene: 2. The entry originates in a study of T cell repertoires in cytomegalovirus infection. Study-wide results and limits: Using cumulative public TCR beta family frequency, the authors identified those who carried CMV together with the relevant HLA.

The sequence derives from a human donor in good health (CMV status not recorded). Some clones in this sample may be carry-over from other donors' samples. The chain couples TRBV12-3 or TRBV12-4 to TRBJ2-2; 8 bases align to TRBD1. The sample in question was cultured CD8+ T cells from PBMCs, obtained from culture after CMV antigen stimulation. CDR3 in amino acids: CASSSGTGTGELFF. Here the CDR3 DNA reads TGTGCCAGCAGTTCTGGGACAGGCACCGGGGAGCTGTTTTTT.